The 14 T cell receptor beta chains below all came from one sample that was sequenced in a study of T cells after yellow fever vaccination. A single record per CDR3 protein comes from TCRdb applying MiXCR to the 5' RACE reads. Found here are more than 90,000 distinct CDR3 sequences, approximately 8.4% of them singletons; the top ten hold around 25%. Sequencing used CD8+ T cells sorted from PBMCs, obtained 45 days after the yellow fever booster vaccination. All receptors come from a man aged 25-40 years who received the YFV17D yellow fever vaccine.

There are many counts of this clonotype. The chain recombines TRBV11-2 with TRBJ1-4; 7 positions match TRBD1. Germline-derived CDR1 and CDR2 are SGHAT and FQNNGV. V shed 5 bases, J shed 6 bases, and the junction held 6 bases outside the gene matches. The CDR3 runs 14 residues. Here the CDR3 DNA reads TGTGCCAGCAGCCAGCGTACAGGGGATGAAAAACTGTTTTTT. This sequence encodes CASSQRTGDEKLFF.

The table lists this clonotype with many counts. The gene calls are TRBV27 and TRBJ1-1; D perhaps matches TRBD1 (6 bases). The germline V and J ends were trimmed by 4 bases and 7 bases, with 16 bases remaining between them. The CDR3 totals 14 residues. Germline lookup yields CDR1 MNHEY and CDR2 SMNVEV (reference sequence). CDR3 bases: TGTGCCAGCAGTTCCGGACAGACCTCGCGTGAAGCTTTCTTT. Translated, it gives CASSSGQTSREAFF.

With regard to this clonotype: The germline gene is not matched at one end of the junction; a read error may be the cause. The chain couples TRBV29-1 to TRBJ2-7, with 10 bases aligning to TRBD1. This CDR3 has 12 residues. Germline values: CDR1 SQVTM, CDR2 ANQGSEA. CDR3 region: CSAGTGDYEHYF. CDR3 nucleotide sequence: TGCAGCGCTGGGACAGGGGATTACGAGCATTACTTC.

Many counts were recorded for this clonotype. The rearrangement uses TRBV5-1 and TRBJ2-7; the D gene is possibly TRBD1 (6 bases). Trimming stripped 7 bases from V and 3 bases from J, with 11 bases between. The CDR3 runs 12 residues. Per germline, CDR1 SGHRS and CDR2 YFSETQ. CDR3 bases: TGCGCCAGCCGACGGGACATCTACGAGCAGTACTTC. Protein sequence: CASRRDIYEQYF.

This clonotype was seen a few times. The chain uses TRBV9 and TRBJ2-3; D gene unclear. The CDR3 spans 15 residues. V lost 0 bases and J lost 2, with 10 bases in between. Germline loops: CDR1 SGDLS, CDR2 YYNGEE. CDR3 amino acids: CASSVELGSTDTQYF. For the CDR3, the DNA is TGTGCCAGCAGCGTAGAGCTCGGATCCACAGATACGCAGTATTTT.

The table lists this clonotype with many counts. The chain is built from TRBV28 and TRBJ2-3; 7 nucleotides match TRBD1. The CDR3 consists of 14 residues. Trimming removed 5 bases from V and 6 bases from J; junction bases left unmatched: 8. Germline CDR1 and CDR2: MDHEN and SYDVKM. In DNA, the CDR3 is TGTGCCAGCAGTGACCCAGGGGGATTGGATACGCAGTATTTT. This gives the protein CASSDPGGLDTQYF.

This clonotype appeared many times. The chain couples TRBV20-1 to TRBJ2-5; no definite D call. The V gene lost 4 bases and the J gene lost 2 bases, with 11 bases spanning the gap. The CDR3 runs to 13 residues. Germline assignment: CDR1 DFQATT and CDR2 SNEGSKA (reference sequence). The DNA of the CDR3 is TGCAGTGCTAACGGAAGACAACAAGAGACCCAGTACTTC. Amino acids: CSANGRQQETQYF.

By share of the sample, this clonotype is medium-sized. Its ends do not fully match the called genes, so a read error is possible. The rearrangement joins TRBV7-7 to TRBJ2-1, with D uncertain. CDR3 length: 13 residues. Per the germline V gene, CDR1 is SSHAT and CDR2 is FNYEAQ (reference sequence). DNA of the CDR3: TGTGCTAGCAGCTACGATCCGTACAATGAGCAGTTCTTC. Translation gives CASSYDPYNEQFF.

V usage is TRBV28 and J usage is TRBJ2-5; 11 positions match TRBD1. V was clipped by 1 base and J by 5 bases; unmatched bases: 6. Germline V gene sequence: CDR1 MDHEN, CDR2 SYDVKM. The CDR3 length is 16 residues. The CDR3 nucleotides are TGTGCCAGCAGTTTATCCCCGGGACAGGGGGGGGAGACCCAGTACTTC. Encoded protein: CASSLSPGQGGETQYF.

Ten or more counts support this clonotype. This chain links TRBV6-2 or TRBV6-3 with TRBJ1-1; D is undetermined. Germline CDR1 MNHEY, CDR2 SVGEGT. V dropped 2 bases and J dropped 3 bases, with 4 bases sitting between them. The CDR3 sequence is 12 residues long. The chain's CDR3 is CASSYPHTEAFF. The CDR3 DNA follows: TGTGCCAGCAGTTACCCTCACACTGAAGCTTTCTTT.

The CDR3 spells CATGENGHDTGELFF. The CDR3 bases are TGCGCCACCGGGGAGAACGGCCACGACACCGGGGAGCTGTTTTTT. This chain links TRBV4-1 with TRBJ2-2, with D perhaps matching TRBD2 (5 bases). Germline V gene sequence: CDR1 MGHRA, CDR2 YSYEKL. With 10 bases removed from V and 3 bases from J, the gap between germline ends came to 18 bases. This CDR3 region has 15 residues.

This clonotype was seen ten or more times. The V and J genes are TRBV7-9 and TRBJ2-1; a possible D gene is TRBD1 (6 bases). CDR1 is SEHNR, CDR2 FQNEAQ, per germline (reference sequence). The CDR3 length is 11 residues. The V end was cut by 11 bases, the J end by 8 bases, with 13 bases between. The CDR3 protein is CASGRGHEQFF. For the CDR3, the DNA is TGTGCCTCGGGCAGGGGCCATGAGCAGTTCTTC.

The table lists this clonotype with a few counts. V usage is TRBV18 and J usage is TRBJ2-7; D might be TRBD2 (5 bases). The V end lost 5 bases, the J end lost 0 bases, and 8 bases lay between the germline ends. The germline gives CDR1 KGHSH, CDR2 LQKENI. The CDR3 runs 13 residues. The CDR3 protein is CASSGTSSYEQYF. The CDR3 bases are TGTGCCAGCTCAGGTACTAGCTCCTACGAGCAGTACTTC.

This clonotype has only a few counts. V is TRBV3-1 and J is TRBJ2-5; unclear D gene. V lost 5 bases and J 0 bases, leaving 16 bases between the germline ends. The CDR3 runs to 16 residues. Germline values: CDR1 LGHDT, CDR2 YNNKEL (reference sequence). The CDR3 here is CASSIQQPRYQETQYF. The CDR3 coding sequence is TGTGCCAGCAGCATTCAGCAACCCAGGTACCAAGAGACCCAGTACTTC.